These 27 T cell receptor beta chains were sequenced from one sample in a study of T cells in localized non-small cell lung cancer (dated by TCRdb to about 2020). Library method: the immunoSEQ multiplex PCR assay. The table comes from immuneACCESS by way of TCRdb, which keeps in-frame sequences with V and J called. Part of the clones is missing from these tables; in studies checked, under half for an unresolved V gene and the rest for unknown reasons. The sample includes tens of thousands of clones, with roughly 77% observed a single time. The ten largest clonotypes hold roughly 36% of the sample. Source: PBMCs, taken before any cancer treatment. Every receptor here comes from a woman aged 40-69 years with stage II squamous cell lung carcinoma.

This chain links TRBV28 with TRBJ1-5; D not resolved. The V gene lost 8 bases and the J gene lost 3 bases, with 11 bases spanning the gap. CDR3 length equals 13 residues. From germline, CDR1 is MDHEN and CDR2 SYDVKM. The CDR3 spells CASGRSINQPQHF. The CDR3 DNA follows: TGTGCCAGCGGAAGGTCCATCAATCAGCCCCAGCATTTT.

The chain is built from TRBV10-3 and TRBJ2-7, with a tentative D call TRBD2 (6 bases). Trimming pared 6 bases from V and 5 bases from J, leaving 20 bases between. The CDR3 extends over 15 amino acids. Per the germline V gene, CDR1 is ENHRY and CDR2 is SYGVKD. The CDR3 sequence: CAIRSSSYGSNEQYF. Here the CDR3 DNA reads TGTGCCATCAGGAGCTCTTCATACGGGAGCAACGAGCAGTACTTC.

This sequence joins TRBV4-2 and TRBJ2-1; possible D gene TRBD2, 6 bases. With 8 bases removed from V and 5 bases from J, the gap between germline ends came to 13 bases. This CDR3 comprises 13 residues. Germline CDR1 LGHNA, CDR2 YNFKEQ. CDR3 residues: CASSRESDNEQFF. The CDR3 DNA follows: TGTGCCAGCTCCCGGGAGTCCGACAATGAGCAGTTCTTC.

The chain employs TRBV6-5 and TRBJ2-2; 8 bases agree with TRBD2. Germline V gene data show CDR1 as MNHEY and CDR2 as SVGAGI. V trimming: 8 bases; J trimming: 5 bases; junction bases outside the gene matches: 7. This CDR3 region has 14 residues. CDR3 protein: CASSYSGTTGELFF. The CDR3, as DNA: TGTGCCAGCTCTTATAGCGGGACTACCGGGGAGCTGTTTTTT.

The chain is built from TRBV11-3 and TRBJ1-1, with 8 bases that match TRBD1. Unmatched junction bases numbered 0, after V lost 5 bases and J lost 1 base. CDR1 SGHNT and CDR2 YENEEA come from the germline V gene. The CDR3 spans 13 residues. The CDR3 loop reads CASSQGANTEAFF. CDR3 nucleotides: TGTGCCAGCAGCCAGGGGGCGAACACTGAAGCTTTCTTT.

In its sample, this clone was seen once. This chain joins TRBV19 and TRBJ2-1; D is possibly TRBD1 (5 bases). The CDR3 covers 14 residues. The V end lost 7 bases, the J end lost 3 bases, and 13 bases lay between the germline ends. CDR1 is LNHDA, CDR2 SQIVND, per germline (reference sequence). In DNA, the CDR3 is TGTGCCAGTAAAATCGACAGTAACTACAATGAGCAGTTCTTC. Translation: CASKIDSNYNEQFF.

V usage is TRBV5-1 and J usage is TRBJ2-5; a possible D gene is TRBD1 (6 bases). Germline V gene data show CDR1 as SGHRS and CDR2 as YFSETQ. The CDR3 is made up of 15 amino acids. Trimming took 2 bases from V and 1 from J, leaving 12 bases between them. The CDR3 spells CASSFGGTAQETQYF. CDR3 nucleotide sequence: TGCGCCAGCAGCTTTGGGGGCACTGCCCAAGAGACCCAGTACTTC. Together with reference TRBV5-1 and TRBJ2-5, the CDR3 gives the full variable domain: KAGVTQTPRYLIKTRGQQVTLSCSPISGHRSVSWYQQTPGQGLQFLFEYFSETQRNKGNFPGRFSGRQFSNSRSEMNVSTLELGDSALYLCASSFGGTAQETQYFGPGTRLLVL.

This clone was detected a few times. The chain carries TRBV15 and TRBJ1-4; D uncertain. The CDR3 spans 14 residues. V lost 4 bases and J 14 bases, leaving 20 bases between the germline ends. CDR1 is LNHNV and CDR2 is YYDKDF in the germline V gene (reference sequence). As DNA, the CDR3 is TGTGCCACCAGCATACTACGGGGAAGGTTAGAGCTGTTTTTT. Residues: CATSILRGRLELFF.

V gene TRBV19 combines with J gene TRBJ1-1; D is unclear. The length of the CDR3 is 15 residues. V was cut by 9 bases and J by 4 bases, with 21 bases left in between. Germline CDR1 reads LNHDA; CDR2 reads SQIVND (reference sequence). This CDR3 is CASSPVVGSSTEAFF. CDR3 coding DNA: TGTGCCAGCTCCCCGGTCGTGGGATCGAGCACTGAAGCTTTCTTT.

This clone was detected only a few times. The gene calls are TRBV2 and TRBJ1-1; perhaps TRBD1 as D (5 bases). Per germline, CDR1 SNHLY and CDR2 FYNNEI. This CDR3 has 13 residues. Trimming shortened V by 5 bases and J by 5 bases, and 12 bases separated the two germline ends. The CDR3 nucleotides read TGTGCCAGCAGTCCGGGGGTTGGGACTGAAGCTTTCTTT. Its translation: CASSPGVGTEAFF.

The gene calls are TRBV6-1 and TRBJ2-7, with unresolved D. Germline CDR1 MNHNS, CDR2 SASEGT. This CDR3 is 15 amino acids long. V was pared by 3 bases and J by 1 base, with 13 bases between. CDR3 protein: CASSDLWEGSYEQYV. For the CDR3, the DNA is TGTGCCAGCAGTGATTTGTGGGAAGGTTCCTACGAGCAGTACGTC.

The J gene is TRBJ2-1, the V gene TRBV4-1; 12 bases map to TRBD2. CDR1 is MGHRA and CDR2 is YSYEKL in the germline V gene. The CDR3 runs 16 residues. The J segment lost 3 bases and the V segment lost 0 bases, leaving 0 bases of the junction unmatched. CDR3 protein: CASSQETSGGYNEQFF. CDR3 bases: TGCGCCAGCAGCCAAGAGACTAGCGGGGGCTACAATGAGCAGTTCTTC.

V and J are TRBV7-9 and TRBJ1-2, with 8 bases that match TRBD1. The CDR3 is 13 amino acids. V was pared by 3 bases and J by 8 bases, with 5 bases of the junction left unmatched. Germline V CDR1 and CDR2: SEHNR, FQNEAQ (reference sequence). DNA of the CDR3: TGTGCCAGCAGCTTGTTGGACAGGGTGGGCTACACCTTC. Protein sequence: CASSLLDRVGYTF.

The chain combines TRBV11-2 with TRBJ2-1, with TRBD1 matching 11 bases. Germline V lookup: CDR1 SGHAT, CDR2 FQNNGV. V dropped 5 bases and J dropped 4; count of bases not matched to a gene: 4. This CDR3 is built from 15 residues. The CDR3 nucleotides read TGTGCCAGCAGCCTGGACAGGGGGCAATACAATGAGCAGTTCTTC. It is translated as CASSLDRGQYNEQFF.

CDR3 sequence reads: CASSIHPGKRQTGELFF. The CDR3 DNA follows: TGTGCCAGTAGTATACATCCCGGGAAGCGCCAAACCGGGGAGCTGTTTTTT. The chain has TRBV19 and TRBJ2-2, with a tentative D call TRBD2 (5 bases). In germline, CDR1 is LNHDA, CDR2 SQIVND (reference sequence). The CDR3 totals 17 residues. Trimming shortened V by 2 bases and J by 5 bases, and 18 bases separated the two germline ends.

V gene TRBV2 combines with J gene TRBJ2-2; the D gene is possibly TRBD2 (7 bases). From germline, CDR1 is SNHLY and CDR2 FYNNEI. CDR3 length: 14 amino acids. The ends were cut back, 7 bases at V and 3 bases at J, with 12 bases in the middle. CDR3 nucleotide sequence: TGTGCCAGCACTGGGAGGGGGGACACCGGGGAGCTGTTTTTT. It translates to CASTGRGDTGELFF.

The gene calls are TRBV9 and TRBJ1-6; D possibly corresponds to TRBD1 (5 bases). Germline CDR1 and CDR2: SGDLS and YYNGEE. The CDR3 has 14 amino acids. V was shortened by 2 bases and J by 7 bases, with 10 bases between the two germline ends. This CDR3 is CASSVLGTNSPLHF. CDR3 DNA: TGTGCCAGCAGCGTGTTAGGGACCAATTCACCCCTCCACTTT.

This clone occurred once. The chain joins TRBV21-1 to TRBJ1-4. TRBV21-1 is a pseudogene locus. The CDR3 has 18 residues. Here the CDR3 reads CASSKKRGRSATNEKLFF. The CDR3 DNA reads TGTGCCAGCAGCAAAAAGCGTGGCAGATCTGCAACTAATGAAAAACTGTTTTTT.

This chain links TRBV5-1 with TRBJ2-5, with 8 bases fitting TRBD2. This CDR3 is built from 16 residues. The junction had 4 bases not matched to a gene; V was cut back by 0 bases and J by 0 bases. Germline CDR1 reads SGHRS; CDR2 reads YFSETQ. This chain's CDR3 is CASSLEPAGDQETQYF. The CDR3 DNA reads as TGCGCCAGCAGCTTGGAGCCAGCGGGAGACCAAGAGACCCAGTACTTC.

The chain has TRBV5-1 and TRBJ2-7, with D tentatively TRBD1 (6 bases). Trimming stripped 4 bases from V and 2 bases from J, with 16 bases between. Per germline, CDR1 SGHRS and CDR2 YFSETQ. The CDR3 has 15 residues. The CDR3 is CASSPGQLDPYEQYV. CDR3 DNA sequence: TGCGCCAGCAGCCCCGGACAGTTAGACCCCTACGAGCAGTACGTC.

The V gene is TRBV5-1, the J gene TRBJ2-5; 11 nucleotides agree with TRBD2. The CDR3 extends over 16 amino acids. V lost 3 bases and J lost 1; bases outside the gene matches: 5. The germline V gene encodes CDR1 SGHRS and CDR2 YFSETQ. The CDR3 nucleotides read TGCGCCAGCAGCTACTCCGGGACTAGCGGCCAAGAGACCCAGTACTTC. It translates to CASSYSGTSGQETQYF.

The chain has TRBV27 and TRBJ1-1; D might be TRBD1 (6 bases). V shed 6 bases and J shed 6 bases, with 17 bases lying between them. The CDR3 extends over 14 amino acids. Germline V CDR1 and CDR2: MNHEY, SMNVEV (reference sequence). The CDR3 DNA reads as TGTGCCAGCAGCCTCCAGGGGACTAGGGCTGAAGCTTTCTTT. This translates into CASSLQGTRAEAFF.

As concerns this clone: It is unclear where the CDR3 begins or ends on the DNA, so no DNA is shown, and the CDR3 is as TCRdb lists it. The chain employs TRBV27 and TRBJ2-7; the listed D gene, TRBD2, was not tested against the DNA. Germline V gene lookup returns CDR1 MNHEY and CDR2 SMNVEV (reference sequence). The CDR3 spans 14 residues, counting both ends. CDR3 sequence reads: CASSTSAANYEQYV.

The CDR3 loop is CASSLAPEAFF. CDR3 bases: TGTGCCAGCAGCTTAGCCCCCGAAGCTTTCTTT. The J gene is TRBJ1-1, the V gene TRBV11-2, with D unclear. The length of the CDR3 is 11 residues. In germline, CDR1 is SGHAT, CDR2 FQNNGV. Deletions cut 1 base from V and 8 bases from J, with 5 bases between.

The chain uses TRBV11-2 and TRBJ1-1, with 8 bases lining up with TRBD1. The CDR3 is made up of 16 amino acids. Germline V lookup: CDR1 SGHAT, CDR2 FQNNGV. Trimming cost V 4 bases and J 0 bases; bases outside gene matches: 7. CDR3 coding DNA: TGTGCCAGCAGCTCTACAACAGGGGGAGTGAACACTGAAGCTTTCTTT. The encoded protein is CASSSTTGGVNTEAFF.

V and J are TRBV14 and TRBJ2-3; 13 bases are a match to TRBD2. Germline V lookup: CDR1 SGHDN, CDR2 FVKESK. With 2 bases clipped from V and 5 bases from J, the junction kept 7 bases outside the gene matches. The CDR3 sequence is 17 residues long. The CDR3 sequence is CASSQTLTSGGGDTQYF. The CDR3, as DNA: TGTGCCAGCAGCCAAACCCTCACTAGCGGGGGGGGAGATACGCAGTATTTT.

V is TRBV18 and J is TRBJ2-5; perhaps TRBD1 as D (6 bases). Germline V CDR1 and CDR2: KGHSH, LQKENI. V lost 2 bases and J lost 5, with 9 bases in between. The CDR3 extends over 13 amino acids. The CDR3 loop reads CASSPGQSETQYF. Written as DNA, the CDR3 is TGTGCCAGCTCACCAGGACAGTCGGAGACCCAGTACTTC.